The clone carrying this TCR beta chain has a single count. The data originate from a study of blood T cell repertoires in COVID-19. This CDR3 has 16 residues. CDR1 is MNHEY, CDR2 SVGEGT, per germline. V lost 5 bases to trimming and J lost 4 bases; unmatched junction nucleotides: 10. Repertoires were generated with immunoSEQ multiplex PCR, while TCRdb's copy carries only in-frame clones and drops some. This sample has hundreds of thousands of clones, with about 93% found just once. Sequencing was carried out using peripheral blood. This chain joins TRBV6-2 or TRBV6-3 and TRBJ2-3; 9 positions agree with TRBD2. This sequence was found in a young woman who had recovered from COVID-19. CDR3 sequence (DNA): TGTGCCAGCAGTACCGGTGTGATAGCGGGAGCAGATACGCAGTATTTT. Its translation is CASSTGVIAGADTQYF.